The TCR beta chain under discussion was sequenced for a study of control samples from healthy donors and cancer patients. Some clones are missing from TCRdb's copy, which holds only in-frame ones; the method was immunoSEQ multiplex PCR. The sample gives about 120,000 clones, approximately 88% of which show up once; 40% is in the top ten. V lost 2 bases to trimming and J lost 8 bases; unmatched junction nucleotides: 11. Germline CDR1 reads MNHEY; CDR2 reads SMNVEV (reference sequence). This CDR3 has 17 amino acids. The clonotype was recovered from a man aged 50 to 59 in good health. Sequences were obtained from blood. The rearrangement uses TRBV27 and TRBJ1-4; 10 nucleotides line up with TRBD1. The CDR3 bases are TGTGCCAGCAGTTTAGCCCCCTGGACAGGGGGTTGGGAAAAACTGTTTTTT. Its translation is CASSLAPWTGGWEKLFF.